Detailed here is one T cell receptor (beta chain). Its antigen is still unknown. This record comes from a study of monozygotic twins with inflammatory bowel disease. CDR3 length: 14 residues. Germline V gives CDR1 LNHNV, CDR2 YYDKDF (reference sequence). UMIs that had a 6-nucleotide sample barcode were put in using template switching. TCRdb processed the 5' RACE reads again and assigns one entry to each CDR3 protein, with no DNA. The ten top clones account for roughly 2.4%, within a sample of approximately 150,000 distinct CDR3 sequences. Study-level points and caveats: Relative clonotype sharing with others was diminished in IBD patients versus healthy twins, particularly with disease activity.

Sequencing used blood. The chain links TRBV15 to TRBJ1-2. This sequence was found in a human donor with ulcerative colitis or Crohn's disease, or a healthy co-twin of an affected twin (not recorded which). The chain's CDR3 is CATSRGRTTGGYTF.